These 29 T cell receptor beta chains were all obtained from the same sample, sequenced in a study of T cell responses to AZD1222 COVID-19 vaccine. Using immunoSEQ multiplex PCR, the repertoire was profiled, and TCRdb retains in-frame clones only, with some absent. The table records some 66,000 clones, about 90% of them present only once. Source: peripheral blood, taken on day 0 of AZD1222 vaccination. These receptor sequences come from an adult in good health.

This sequence joins TRBV4-3 and TRBJ1-2; no clear D. CDR3 size: 16 residues. V was cut by 0 bases and J by 1 base, with 12 bases left in between. Looked up from germline, CDR1 is LGHNA and CDR2 is YSLEER. DNA for the CDR3: TGCGCCAGCAGCCAAGATTGGAGAGGAATTAACTATGGCTACACCTTC. Its protein product is CASSQDWRGINYGYTF.

J is TRBJ1-5 and V is TRBV2; D is possibly TRBD1 (6 bases). Germline loops: CDR1 SNHLY, CDR2 FYNNEI. The V end lost 4 bases, the J end lost 4 bases, and 8 bases lay between the germline ends. The CDR3 totals 13 residues. CDR3 DNA: TGTGCCAGCAGTGGGAGGGGGAATCAGCCCCAGCATTTT. It is translated as CASSGRGNQPQHF.

CDR3 loop: CASSPMSSTDTQYF. The CDR3 bases are TGTGCCAGCAGTCCCATGTCTAGCACAGATACGCAGTATTTT. This chain joins TRBV6-5 and TRBJ2-3; D not resolved. This CDR3 comprises 14 residues. Germline V gene data show CDR1 as MNHEY and CDR2 as SVGAGI. V lost 5 bases to trimming and J lost 0 bases, with 9 bases between them.

The chain has TRBV6-5 and TRBJ1-1, with D maybe TRBD1 (6 bases). Germline CDR1 is MNHEY and CDR2 is SVGAGI. The CDR3 runs 14 residues. Trimming removed 7 bases at V and 0 bases at J, with 12 bases between. This CDR3 reads CASNFGTLNTEAFF. CDR3 bases: TGTGCCAGCAACTTCGGGACACTGAACACTGAAGCTTTCTTT.

The rearrangement links TRBV19 to TRBJ2-2, with TRBD1 matching 9 bases. Germline V gene sequence: CDR1 LNHDA, CDR2 SQIVND (reference sequence). The length of the CDR3 is 16 residues. With V trimmed by 2 bases and J by 4 bases, 5 bases remained unmatched. The CDR3 DNA reads as TGTGCCAGTAGTATAATCCGGGACAGGGCCACCGGGGAGCTGTTTTTT. As protein: CASSIIRDRATGELFF.

V gene TRBV7-3 combines with J gene TRBJ2-3, with D possibly called TRBD1 or TRBD2 (5 bases each). V was cut by 4 bases and J by 5 bases, with 10 bases left in between. The CDR3 runs to 13 residues. Per germline, CDR1 SGHTA and CDR2 FQGTGA. As DNA, the CDR3 is TGTGCCAGCAGCTCCTCGAGGGGAGATACGCAGTATTTT. This encodes CASSSSRGDTQYF.

The chain joins TRBV5-5 to TRBJ1-1; a weak D match, TRBD1 (6 bases). The CDR3 loop spans 14 amino acids. V lost 3 bases and J 6 bases, leaving 15 bases between the germline ends. In germline, CDR1 is SGHKS, CDR2 YYEKEE (reference sequence). CDR3: CASSSVRGAAEAFF. DNA of the CDR3: TGTGCCAGCAGCTCGGTGAGGGGGGCCGCTGAAGCTTTCTTT.

The genes are TRBV5-8 and TRBJ2-1; 9 bases agree with TRBD1. Germline trimming cut 1 base from V and 6 bases from J; bases unmatched to any gene: 11. Germline V gives CDR1 SGHTS, CDR2 YDEGEE. The CDR3 totals 17 residues. CDR3 loop: CASSLIYGTGQRNEQFF. The CDR3 DNA is TGTGCCAGCAGCTTGATTTACGGGACAGGGCAGCGCAATGAGCAGTTCTTC.

This clone was seen only once. The rearrangement joins TRBV6-5 to TRBJ1-4; 7 nucleotides line up with TRBD1. The CDR3 extends over 15 amino acids. The trim removed 4 bases at V and 8 bases at J, leaving 10 bases unmatched. Per germline, CDR1 MNHEY and CDR2 SVGAGI. The CDR3 region has the DNA TGTGCCAGCAGTTTTTCGACAGGGAGCCGAGAAAAACTGTTTTTT. As protein: CASSFSTGSREKLFF.

The chain carries TRBV4-3 and TRBJ1-4; 11 bases are a match to TRBD1. Germline CDR1 reads LGHNA; CDR2 reads YSLEER. The CDR3 is 14 amino acids. V lost 4 bases, J lost 8 bases, and 3 bases stayed unmatched. The CDR3 sequence is CASSPDRGQEKLFF. The CDR3 DNA is TGCGCCAGCAGCCCGGACAGGGGGCAGGAAAAACTGTTTTTT.

This clone was recorded only once. The V call is TRBV18, the J call TRBJ2-3; D uncertain. Germline-derived CDR1 and CDR2 are KGHSH and LQKENI. Trimming removed 5 bases from V and 4 bases from J, with 7 bases in between. There are 12 residues in the CDR3. CDR3 protein: CASSSSPDTQYF. As DNA, the CDR3 is TGTGCCAGCTCATCCTCACCAGATACGCAGTATTTT. Using reference TRBV18 and TRBJ2-3 for the parts outside the CDR3, the full variable domain is NAGVMQNPRHLVRRRGQEARLRCSPMKGHSHVYWYRQLPEEGLKFMVYLQKENIIDESGMPKERFSAEFPKEGPSILRIQQVVRGDSAAYFCASSSSPDTQYFGPGTRLTVL.

The V call is TRBV18, the J call TRBJ1-6, with D perhaps TRBD1 (5 bases). The CDR3 consists of 13 residues. Germline V gives CDR1 KGHSH, CDR2 LQKENI. Trimming took 2 bases from V and 7 from J, leaving 6 bases between them. CDR3 coding DNA: TGTGCCAGCTCACCAGGGGCCAATTCACCCCTCCACTTT. This gives the protein CASSPGANSPLHF.

V gene TRBV11-1 combines with J gene TRBJ2-3; D is ambiguous. CDR1 is SGHAT, CDR2 FQDESV, per germline (reference sequence). Trimming removed 5 bases at V and 0 bases at J, with 9 bases between. This CDR3 spans 14 amino acids. In nucleotides, the CDR3 is TGTGCCAGCAGCCCGCGTCCTAGCACAGATACGCAGTATTTT. Amino acid sequence: CASSPRPSTDTQYF.

The chain carries TRBV11-3 and TRBJ1-6; the match to TRBD1 covers 7 bases. CDR3 length: 17 amino acids. Germline CDR1 reads SGHNT; CDR2 reads YENEEA. V gave up 0 bases and J gave up 5 bases; unmatched junction bases: 7. CDR3 region: CASSLEKGAPDNSPLHF. Here the CDR3 DNA reads TGTGCCAGCAGCTTAGAAAAGGGGGCGCCGGATAATTCACCCCTCCACTTT.

The chain is built from TRBV10-3 and TRBJ1-1; D not resolved. Looked up from germline, CDR1 is ENHRY and CDR2 is SYGVKD. The CDR3 loop spans 16 amino acids. Trimming removed 1 base from V and 1 base from J, with 13 bases in between. The CDR3 region is CAISEWGRASNTEAFF. The CDR3 bases are TGTGCCATCAGTGAGTGGGGTAGGGCATCGAACACTGAAGCTTTCTTT.

This clone was detected once. The rearrangement uses TRBV5-1 and TRBJ2-7; 8 bases map to TRBD2. With 3 bases clipped from V and 7 bases from J, the junction kept 12 bases outside the gene matches. The germline CDR1 and CDR2 sequences are SGHRS and YFSETQ. This CDR3 contains 15 residues. The CDR3 DNA sequence: TGCGCCAGCAGCTCCTTAGAAGCGGGAGCGAAAGAGCAGTACTTC. Residues: CASSSLEAGAKEQYF.

There are many counts of this clone. The chain joins TRBV28 to TRBJ2-3; possibly TRBD1 or TRBD2 for D (6 bases each). Trimming stripped 3 bases from V and 1 base from J, with 8 bases between. CDR3 length: 14 amino acids. Germline CDR1 MDHEN, CDR2 SYDVKM. The CDR3 DNA is TGTGCCAGCAGTTTTGGGGGGCGCACAGATACGCAGTATTTT. This gives the protein CASSFGGRTDTQYF.

CDR3 region: CASSEWTGLNTEAFF. CDR3 nucleotides: TGTGCCAGCAGTGAATGGACAGGGCTGAACACTGAAGCTTTCTTT. V usage is TRBV6-1 and J usage is TRBJ1-1; TRBD1 matches 8 bases. Germline CDR1 reads MNHNS; CDR2 reads SASEGT. This CDR3 has 15 residues. J was trimmed by 0 bases and V by 2 bases; bases with no gene match: 2.

This chain connects TRBV7-9 to TRBJ1-2; 7 nucleotides line up with TRBD1. The trim removed 0 bases at V and 5 bases at J, leaving 0 bases unmatched. Germline CDR1 and CDR2: SEHNR and FQNEAQ (reference sequence). The CDR3 has 13 amino acids. In DNA form, the CDR3 reads TGTGCCAGCAGCTTAGCACAGGGGTATGGCTACACCTTC. The encoded protein is CASSLAQGYGYTF.

V gene TRBV27 combines with J gene TRBJ2-1, with 11 nucleotides matching TRBD2. Trimming at V came to 6 bases and at J to 5 bases, leaving 0 bases not matched to a gene. CDR3 size: 13 residues. Per the germline V gene, CDR1 is MNHEY and CDR2 is SMNVEV (reference sequence). CDR3 region: CASRLAGDNEQFF. CDR3 DNA: TGTGCCAGCAGACTAGCGGGAGACAATGAGCAGTTCTTC.

The chain employs TRBV6-1 and TRBJ2-7, with D perhaps given as TRBD1 or TRBD2 (7 bases each). V was cut by 3 bases and J by 1 base, with 13 bases left in between. The CDR3 covers 15 residues. Per the germline V gene, CDR1 is MNHNS and CDR2 is SASEGT. The CDR3 nucleotides read TGTGCCAGCAGTGAGAGACAGGGAGGGTCCTACGAGCAGTACTTC. This encodes CASSERQGGSYEQYF.

V gene TRBV7-2 combines with J gene TRBJ1-6; D ambiguous. CDR1 is SGHTA, CDR2 FQGNSA, per germline. The CDR3 runs to 15 residues. Trimming left V 1 base short and J 8 bases short, with 12 bases between. CDR3 nucleotides: TGTGCCAGCAGCTTAGACGTAGGGAGAGATTCACCCCTCCACTTT. Amino acid sequence: CASSLDVGRDSPLHF.

This clone has only a few counts. J is TRBJ1-4 and V is TRBV28, with D tentatively TRBD1 (6 bases). CDR1 and CDR2 (germline): MDHEN, SYDVKM. Trimming removed 5 bases at V and 3 bases at J, with 13 bases between. The length of the CDR3 is 15 residues. Here the CDR3 reads CASSIQTGSNEKLFF. CDR3 bases: TGTGCCAGCAGTATTCAGACAGGATCTAATGAAAAACTGTTTTTT.

This chain connects TRBV5-6 to TRBJ2-3; TRBD2 might be the D (6 bases). This CDR3 contains 15 residues. Trimming removed 1 base at V and 0 bases at J, with 9 bases between. The germline gives CDR1 SGHDT, CDR2 YYEEEE. The CDR3 region has the DNA TGTGCCAGCAGCTTGAAGACTAGAAGCACAGATACGCAGTATTTT. Its translation: CASSLKTRSTDTQYF.

The V gene is TRBV28, the J gene TRBJ1-1; tentatively, D is TRBD1 (5 bases). Germline CDR1 is MDHEN and CDR2 is SYDVKM. The length of the CDR3 is 15 residues. The germline V and J ends were trimmed by 5 bases and 1 base, with 14 bases remaining between them. The CDR3 region is CASSVLGAGNTEAFF. CDR3 bases: TGTGCCAGCAGTGTCCTAGGGGCGGGGAACACTGAAGCTTTCTTT.

The chain is built from TRBV18 and TRBJ1-2; the match to TRBD1 covers 7 bases. This CDR3 has 13 amino acids. Germline CDR1 reads KGHSH; CDR2 reads LQKENI. The ends lost 6 bases at V and 5 bases at J; junction bases unmatched: 6. The DNA of the CDR3 is TGTGCCAGCTCCCAGGGACAGAGTTATGGCTACACCTTC. As protein: CASSQGQSYGYTF.

The V call is TRBV7-3, the J call TRBJ2-2; 10 positions match TRBD1. The CDR3 is 15 amino acids. CDR1 SGHTA and CDR2 FQGTGA come from the germline V gene. The J segment lost 4 bases and the V segment lost 3 bases, leaving 2 bases of the junction unmatched. This CDR3 is CASSLDRGSTGELFF. The CDR3 nucleotides read TGTGCCAGCAGCTTGGACAGGGGGAGCACCGGGGAGCTGTTTTTT. The complete variable domain, with remaining parts taken from reference TRBV7-3 and TRBJ2-2, reads GAGVSQTPSNKVTEKGKYVELRCDPISGHTALYWYRQSLGQGPEFLIYFQGTGAADDSGLPNDRFFAVRPEGSVSTLKIQRTERGDSAVYLCASSLDRGSTGELFFGEGSRLTVL.

V usage is TRBV27 and J usage is TRBJ1-1; D may be TRBD1 (6 bases). The V gene lost 8 bases and the J gene lost 5 bases, with 15 bases spanning the gap. Germline CDR1 MNHEY, CDR2 SMNVEV (reference sequence). The length of the CDR3 is 13 residues. CDR3 sequence: CASYFVRGTEAFF. The CDR3 DNA is TGTGCCAGCTACTTCGTCAGGGGAACTGAAGCTTTCTTT.

The V call is TRBV6-5, the J call TRBJ1-6; D not resolved. CDR3 size: 12 residues. In germline, CDR1 is MNHEY, CDR2 SVGAGI. Trimming pared 8 bases from V and 9 bases from J, leaving 11 bases between. CDR3 coding DNA: TGTGCCAGCCGGGTGGAGAGTTCACCCCTCCACTTT. Its translation is CASRVESSPLHF.